The rows below give T cell receptor beta chains drawn from one sample of a study of T cell responses to AZD1222 COVID-19 vaccine. Some clones are missing from TCRdb's copy, which holds only in-frame ones; the method was immunoSEQ multiplex PCR. The sample shows about 35,000 clones, under 90% of them seen only once. This specimen consisted of peripheral blood, obtained 28 days after the second AZD1222 dose. Receptor source: an adult who received the AZD1222 COVID-19 vaccine. Both conserved end residues are part of each CDR3. The D gene is left open where the match is weak. Clone size, where shown, is once, few, many, or a class for clones that have expanded.

v_call: TRBV5-1
j_call: TRBJ2-6
d_call: TRBD2
clone_size: NA
cdr3_aa: CASSPLNSGSSSGANVLTF
cdr3_nt: TGCGCCAGCAGCCCTTTGAATAGCGGGAGCTCATCGGGGGCCAACGTCCTGACTTTC

v_call: TRBV30
j_call: TRBJ2-3
d_call: TRBD2
clone_size: NA
cdr3_aa: CMGAGGRRTDTQYF
cdr3_nt: TGTATGGGAGCGGGGGGGCGGCGCACAGATACGCAGTATTTT

v_call: TRBV29-1
j_call: TRBJ1-2
d_call: TRBD1
clone_size: NA
cdr3_aa: CSVVDLRGPNYGYTF
cdr3_nt: TGCAGCGTTGTGGATTTAAGGGGGCCTAACTATGGCTACACCTTC

v_call: TRBV7-9
j_call: TRBJ2-7
d_call: TRBD2
clone_size: NA
cdr3_aa: CASSISGRGGEQYF
cdr3_nt: TGTGCCAGCAGCATTAGCGGGAGGGGCGGCGAGCAGTACTTC

v_call: TRBV11-2
j_call: TRBJ2-2
d_call: NA
clone_size: NA
cdr3_aa: CASSLVFSEGELFF
cdr3_nt: TGTGCCAGCAGCTTAGTGTTTTCTGAAGGGGAGCTGTTTTTT

v_call: TRBV7-2
j_call: TRBJ1-3
d_call: NA
clone_size: NA
cdr3_aa: CASSLGPGAGNTIYF
cdr3_nt: TGTGCCAGCAGCTTAGGGCCAGGGGCTGGAAACACCATATATTTT

v_call: TRBV9
j_call: TRBJ2-3
d_call: TRBD2
clone_size: NA
cdr3_aa: CASSTQGSGRGVDTQYF
cdr3_nt: TGTGCCAGCAGCACCCAGGGGAGCGGGAGGGGAGTGGATACGCAGTATTTT

v_call: TRBV5-6
j_call: TRBJ2-5
d_call: NA
clone_size: NA
cdr3_aa: CASSFQTSLGETQYF
cdr3_nt: TGTGCCAGCAGCTTTCAGACATCACTGGGAGAGACCCAGTACTTC

v_call: TRBV29-1
j_call: TRBJ2-7
d_call: NA
clone_size: NA
cdr3_aa: CSVVITYEQYF
cdr3_nt: TGCAGCGTTGTTATCACCTACGAGCAGTACTTC

v_call: TRBV5-4
j_call: TRBJ2-3
d_call: NA
clone_size: NA
cdr3_aa: CASSPDYFSTDTQYF
cdr3_nt: TGTGCCAGCAGCCCTGACTATTTTAGCACAGATACGCAGTATTTT

v_call: TRBV3-1/TRBV3-2
j_call: TRBJ2-1
d_call: TRBD2
clone_size: NA
cdr3_aa: CASSQVSSGRYNEQFF
cdr3_nt: TGTGCCAGCAGCCAAGTGTCTAGCGGGCGCTACAATGAGCAGTTCTTC

v_call: TRBV19
j_call: TRBJ2-1
d_call: TRBD1
clone_size: NA
cdr3_aa: CASSILGTGSPNEQFF
cdr3_nt: TGTGCCAGTAGTATCCTGGGGACAGGGAGTCCCAATGAGCAGTTCTTC

v_call: TRBV12-3/TRBV12-4
j_call: TRBJ1-2
d_call: NA
clone_size: NA
cdr3_aa: CASSLRRIYGYTF
cdr3_nt: TGTGCCAGCAGTTTAAGACGGATTTATGGCTACACCTTC

v_call: TRBV3-1/TRBV3-2
j_call: TRBJ2-2
d_call: TRBD1
clone_size: NA
cdr3_aa: CASLGTANTGELFF
cdr3_nt: TGTGCCAGCCTTGGGACAGCCAACACCGGGGAGCTGTTTTTT

v_call: TRBV5-1
j_call: TRBJ1-3
d_call: NA
clone_size: NA
cdr3_aa: CASSPGHSGNTIYF
cdr3_nt: TGCGCCAGCAGCCCAGGGCACTCTGGAAACACCATATATTTT

v_call: TRBV28
j_call: TRBJ1-6
d_call: TRBD1
clone_size: once
cdr3_aa: CASSPGQGAFGSPLHF
cdr3_nt: TGTGCCAGCAGTCCGGGACAGGGGGCGTTTGGTTCACCCCTCCACTTT

v_call: TRBV30
j_call: TRBJ2-7
d_call: TRBD2
clone_size: NA
cdr3_aa: CAWSRDRISGLGRGEQYF
cdr3_nt: TGTGCCTGGAGTAGGGATCGGATATCGGGACTAGGTCGTGGGGAGCAGTACTTC

v_call: TRBV25-1
j_call: TRBJ1-5
d_call: NA
clone_size: NA
cdr3_aa: CASSRGVNQPQHF
cdr3_nt: TGTGCCAGCAGTAGGGGGGTCAATCAGCCCCAGCATTTT

v_call: TRBV2
j_call: TRBJ1-3
d_call: NA
clone_size: NA
cdr3_aa: CASSEEGGGLSGNTIYF
cdr3_nt: TGTGCCAGCAGTGAAGAAGGCGGGGGGCTCTCTGGAAACACCATATATTTT

v_call: TRBV5-8
j_call: TRBJ2-2
d_call: NA
clone_size: NA
cdr3_aa: CASSLYSGFTGELFF
cdr3_nt: TGTGCCAGCAGCTTGTATTCAGGGTTCACCGGGGAGCTGTTTTTT

v_call: TRBV19
j_call: TRBJ2-2
d_call: TRBD2
clone_size: NA
cdr3_aa: CASGLAGGSGELFF
cdr3_nt: TGTGCCAGTGGACTAGCGGGGGGAAGCGGGGAGCTGTTTTTT

v_call: TRBV5-5
j_call: TRBJ2-7
d_call: TRBD1
clone_size: NA
cdr3_aa: CASSQAGTGSYEQYF
cdr3_nt: TGTGCCAGCAGTCAGGCCGGGACAGGGTCCTACGAGCAGTACTTC

v_call: TRBV4-1
j_call: TRBJ1-6
d_call: NA
clone_size: few
cdr3_aa: CASSQDFPSNSPLHF
cdr3_nt: TGCGCCAGCAGCCAAGATTTCCCCTCAAATTCACCCCTCCACTTT

v_call: TRBV5-1
j_call: TRBJ1-2
d_call: TRBD1
clone_size: NA
cdr3_aa: CASSPEGTGGSGYTF
cdr3_nt: TGCGCCAGCAGCCCCGAGGGGACAGGGGGCAGCGGCTACACCTTC

v_call: TRBV5-1
j_call: TRBJ2-7
d_call: TRBD1
clone_size: NA
cdr3_aa: CASSLGQGGEQYF
cdr3_nt: TGCGCCAGCAGCTTGGGACAGGGGGGCGAGCAGTACTTC

v_call: TRBV19
j_call: TRBJ1-2
d_call: NA
clone_size: NA
cdr3_aa: CASNLIGGSGYGYTF
cdr3_nt: TGTGCCAGTAACCTAATAGGGGGTAGCGGCTATGGCTACACCTTC

v_call: TRBV3-1/TRBV3-2
j_call: TRBJ1-4
d_call: TRBD1
clone_size: NA
cdr3_aa: CASSLGWTGLNEKLFF
cdr3_nt: TGTGCCAGCAGTCTTGGTTGGACAGGCCTTAATGAAAAACTGTTTTTT